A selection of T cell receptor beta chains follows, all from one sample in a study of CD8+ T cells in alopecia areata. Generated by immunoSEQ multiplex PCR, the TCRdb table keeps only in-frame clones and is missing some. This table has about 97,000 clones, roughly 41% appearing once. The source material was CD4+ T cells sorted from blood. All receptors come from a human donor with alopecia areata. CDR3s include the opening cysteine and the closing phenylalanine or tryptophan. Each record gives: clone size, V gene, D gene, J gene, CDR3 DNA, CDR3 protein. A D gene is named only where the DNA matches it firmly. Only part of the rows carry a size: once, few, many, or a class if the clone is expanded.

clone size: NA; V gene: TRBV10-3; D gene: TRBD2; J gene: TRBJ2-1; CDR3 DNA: TGTGCCATCAGTGACACCGGGACTAGCAATAGTGAGCAGTTCTTC; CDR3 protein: CAISDTGTSNSEQFF
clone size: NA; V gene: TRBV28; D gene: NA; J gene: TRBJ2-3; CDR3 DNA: TGTGCCAGCAGTTTACTAGATACGCAGTATTTT; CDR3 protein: CASSLLDTQYF
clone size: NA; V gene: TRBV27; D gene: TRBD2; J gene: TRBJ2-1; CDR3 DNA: TGTGCCAGCAGTTCAAAAACCCCCCGGACTAGCGGAGACAATGAGCAGTTCTTC; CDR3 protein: CASSSKTPRTSGDNEQFF
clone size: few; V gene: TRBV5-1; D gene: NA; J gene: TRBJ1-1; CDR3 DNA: TGCGCCAGCAGCTTTAGTGGTACTGAAGCTTTCTTT; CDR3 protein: CASSFSGTEAFF
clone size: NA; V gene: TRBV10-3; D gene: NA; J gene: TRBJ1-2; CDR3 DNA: TGTGCCATCAGTGCAATGACGGGCCGAACTACCTATGGCTACACCTTC; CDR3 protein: CAISAMTGRTTYGYTF
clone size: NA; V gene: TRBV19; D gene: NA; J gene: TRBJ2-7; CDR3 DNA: TGTGCCAGTAGTATCAGGACCAACTACGAGCAGTACTTC; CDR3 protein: CASSIRTNYEQYF
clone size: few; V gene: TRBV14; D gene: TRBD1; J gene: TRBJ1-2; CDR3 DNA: TGTGCCAGCAGCCCCTGGACAGGGGGCCATGGCTACACCTTC; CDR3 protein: CASSPWTGGHGYTF
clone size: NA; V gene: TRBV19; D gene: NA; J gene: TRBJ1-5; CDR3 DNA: TGTGCCAGTAGTATAGTGGGGGAGGGCACGAGATATAGCAATCAGCCCCAGCATTTT; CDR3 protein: CASSIVGEGTRYSNQPQHF
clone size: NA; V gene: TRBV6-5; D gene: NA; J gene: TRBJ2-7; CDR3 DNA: TGTGCCAGCAGTTATTTTGGGACGGAGTACTTC; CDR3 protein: CASSYFGTEYF
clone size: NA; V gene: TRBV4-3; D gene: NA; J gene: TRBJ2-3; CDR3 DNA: TGCGCCAGCAGCCAAGATCTTGACACTAGCACAGATACGCAGTATTTT; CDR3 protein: CASSQDLDTSTDTQYF
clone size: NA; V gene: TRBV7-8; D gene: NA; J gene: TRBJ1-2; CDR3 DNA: TGTGCCAGCAGCTTAGCGGTTGGGCAGGCAGTGGGCTACACCTTC; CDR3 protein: CASSLAVGQAVGYTF
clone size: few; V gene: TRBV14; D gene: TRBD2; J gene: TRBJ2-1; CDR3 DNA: TGTGCCAGCAGCCAAGTCTCGGGACTATACAATGAGCAGTTCTTC; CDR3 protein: CASSQVSGLYNEQFF
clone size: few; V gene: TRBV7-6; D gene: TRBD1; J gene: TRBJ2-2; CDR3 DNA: TGTGCCAGCAGGAAGACAGGGGGCTTTAACACCGGGGAGCTGTTTTTT; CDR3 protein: CASRKTGGFNTGELFF
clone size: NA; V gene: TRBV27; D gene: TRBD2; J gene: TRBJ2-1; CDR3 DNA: TGTGCCAGCAGTACCCGGACTAGCGGCACCCCCAATGAGCAGTTCTTC; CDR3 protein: CASSTRTSGTPNEQFF
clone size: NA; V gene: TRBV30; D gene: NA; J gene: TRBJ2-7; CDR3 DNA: TGTGCCTGGAGTGATGGAAGGAGCCCGGGCTACTTC; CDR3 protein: CAWSDGRSPGYF
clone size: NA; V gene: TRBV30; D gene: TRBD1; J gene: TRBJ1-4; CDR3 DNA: TGTGCCTGGAGAATCTCCGGGACAGGGAATGAAAAACTGTTTTTT; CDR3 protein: CAWRISGTGNEKLFF
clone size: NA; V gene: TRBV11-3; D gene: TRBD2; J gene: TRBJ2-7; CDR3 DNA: TGTGCCAGCAGCCCGGGACTAGCGGGGGGCGATGAGCAGTACTTC; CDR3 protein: CASSPGLAGGDEQYF
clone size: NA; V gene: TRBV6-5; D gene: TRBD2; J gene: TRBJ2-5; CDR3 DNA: TGTGCCAGCAGTTACTCTGCTAGCGGGTGGGAGACCCAGTACTTC; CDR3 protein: CASSYSASGWETQYF
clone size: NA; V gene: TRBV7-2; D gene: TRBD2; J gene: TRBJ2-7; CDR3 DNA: TGTGCCAGCAGCTCGGGACTAGCGGTAGTCTACGAGCAGTACTTC; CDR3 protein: CASSSGLAVVYEQYF
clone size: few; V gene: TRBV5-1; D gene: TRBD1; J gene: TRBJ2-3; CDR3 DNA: TGCGCCAGCAGCGGGACAGGCGTTAGCACAGATACGCAGTATTTT; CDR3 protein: CASSGTGVSTDTQYF
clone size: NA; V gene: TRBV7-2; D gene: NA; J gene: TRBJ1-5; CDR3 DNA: TGTGCCAGCAACGACGGGGTTGGTCAGCCCCAGCATTTT; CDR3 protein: CASNDGVGQPQHF
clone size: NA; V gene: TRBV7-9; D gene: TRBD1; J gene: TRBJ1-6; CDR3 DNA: TGTGCCAGCAGCATACCGGGACAGGGGTTGTATTCACCCCTCCACTTT; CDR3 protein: CASSIPGQGLYSPLHF
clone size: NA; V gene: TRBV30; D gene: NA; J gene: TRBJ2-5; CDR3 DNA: TGTGCCTGGAGTCCAGATCTCCGAGGGGAGACCCAGTACTTC; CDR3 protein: CAWSPDLRGETQYF
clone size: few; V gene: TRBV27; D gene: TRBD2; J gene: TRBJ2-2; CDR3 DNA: TGTGCCGTGCGGACTAGTTCGGTCACCGGGGAGCTGTTTTTT; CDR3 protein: CAVRTSSVTGELFF
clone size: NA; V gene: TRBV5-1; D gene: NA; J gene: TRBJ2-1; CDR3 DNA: TGCGCCAGCAGCGGAAGCCGGGACTACAATGAGCAGTTCTTC; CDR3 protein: CASSGSRDYNEQFF
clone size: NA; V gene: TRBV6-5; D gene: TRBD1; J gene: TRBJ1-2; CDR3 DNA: TGTGCCAGCAGTGACCCCGGGACAGGGTATGGCTACACCTTC; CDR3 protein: CASSDPGTGYGYTF
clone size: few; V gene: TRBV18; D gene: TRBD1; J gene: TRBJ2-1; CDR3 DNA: TGTGCCAGCTCACTGGGGACAGGACGGGAGCAGTTCTTC; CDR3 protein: CASSLGTGREQFF
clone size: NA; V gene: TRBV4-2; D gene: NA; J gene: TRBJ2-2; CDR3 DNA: TGTGCCAGCAGCCTAGGTCAGGGGAACACCGGGGAGCTGTTTTTT; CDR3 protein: CASSLGQGNTGELFF
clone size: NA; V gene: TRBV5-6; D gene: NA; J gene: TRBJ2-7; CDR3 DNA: TGTGCCAGCAGCTTGGTGGGATACGAGCAGTACTTC; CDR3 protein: CASSLVGYEQYF
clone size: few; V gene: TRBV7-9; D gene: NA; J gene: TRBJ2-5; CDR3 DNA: TGTGCCAGCAGCCTCAAGGGGATCGGGTACCAAGAGACCCAGTACTTC; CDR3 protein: CASSLKGIGYQETQYF
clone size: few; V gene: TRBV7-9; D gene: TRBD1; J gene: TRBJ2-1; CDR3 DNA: TGTGCCAGCGGGGACAGGACCTCCTACAATGAGCAGTTCTTC; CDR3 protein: CASGDRTSYNEQFF
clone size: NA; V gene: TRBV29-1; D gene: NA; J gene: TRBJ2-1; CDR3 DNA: TGCAGCGTTGGGCCCCGAGAAAAGCAGTTCTTC; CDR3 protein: CSVGPREKQFF
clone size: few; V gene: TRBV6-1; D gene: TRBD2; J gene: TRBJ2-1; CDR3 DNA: TGTGCCAGCAGTGCACGTAGCGGGATGCCTTATGAGCAGTTCTTC; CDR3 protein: CASSARSGMPYEQFF
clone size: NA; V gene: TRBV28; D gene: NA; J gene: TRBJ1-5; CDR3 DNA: TGTGCCAGCAGACAAACAGGGAATCAGCCCCAGCATTTT; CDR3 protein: CASRQTGNQPQHF
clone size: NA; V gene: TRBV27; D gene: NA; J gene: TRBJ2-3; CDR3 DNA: TGTGCCAGCAGTTTCTCCTTCAGCACAGATACGCAGTATTTT; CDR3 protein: CASSFSFSTDTQYF
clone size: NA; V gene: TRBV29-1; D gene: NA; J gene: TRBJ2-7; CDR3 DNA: TGCAGCGTTCCAGGGACCTCCTACGAGCAGTACTTC; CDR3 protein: CSVPGTSYEQYF
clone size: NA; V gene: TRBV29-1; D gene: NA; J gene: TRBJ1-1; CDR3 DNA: TGCAGCGTCTTATACCCGGTAGCTTTCTTT; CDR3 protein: CSVLYPVAFF
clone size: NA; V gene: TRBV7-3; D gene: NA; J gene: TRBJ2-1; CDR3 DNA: TGTGCCAGCAGCTTATCTAAGAGCTCCTACAATGAGCAGTTCTTC; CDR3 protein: CASSLSKSSYNEQFF
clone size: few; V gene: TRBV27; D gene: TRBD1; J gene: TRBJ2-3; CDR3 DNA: TGTGCCAGCAGGCCTACTTGGGACAGGGGGCTGGATACGCAGTATTTT; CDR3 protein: CASRPTWDRGLDTQYF
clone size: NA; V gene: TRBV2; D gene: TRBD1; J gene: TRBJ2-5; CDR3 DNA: TGTGCCAGCAAAGCGGACAGGGACAGGGAGACCCAGTACTTC; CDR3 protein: CASKADRDRETQYF
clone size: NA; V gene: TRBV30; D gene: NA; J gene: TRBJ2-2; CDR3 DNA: TGTGCCTGGAGTGTACAGATGGGCGGGGAGCTGTTTTTT; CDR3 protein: CAWSVQMGGELFF
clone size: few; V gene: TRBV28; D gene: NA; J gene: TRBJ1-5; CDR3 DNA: TGTGCCAGCAGTTTAACCGGGACACCAGGCAATCAGCCCCAGCATTTT; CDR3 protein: CASSLTGTPGNQPQHF
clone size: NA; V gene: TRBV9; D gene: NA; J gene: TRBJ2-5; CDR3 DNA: TGTGCCAGCAGCGTCAGCAGGGTCGGGGAGACCCAGTACTTC; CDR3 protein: CASSVSRVGETQYF
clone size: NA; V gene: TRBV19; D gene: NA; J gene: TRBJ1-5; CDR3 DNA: TGTGCCAGCCATAGTTCGAAGGGGCGCGTAGAGCCCCAGCATTTT; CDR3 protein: CASHSSKGRVEPQHF
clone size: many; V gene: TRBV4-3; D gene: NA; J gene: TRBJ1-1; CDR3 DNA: TGCGCCAGCAGCCAAGCTTCCAATATCGACACTGAAGCTTTCTTT; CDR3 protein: CASSQASNIDTEAFF
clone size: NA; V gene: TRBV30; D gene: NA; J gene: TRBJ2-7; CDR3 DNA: TGTGCCTGGGAGTTTCAGGGACGGACCTACGAGCAGTACTTC; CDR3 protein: CAWEFQGRTYEQYF
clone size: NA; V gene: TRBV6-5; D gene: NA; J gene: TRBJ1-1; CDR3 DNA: TGTGCCAGCAGTTTCTACGGACGGGTTAACACTGAAGCTTTCTTT; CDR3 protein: CASSFYGRVNTEAFF
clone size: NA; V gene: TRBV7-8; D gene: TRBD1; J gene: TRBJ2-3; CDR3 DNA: TGTGCCAGCAGCTTAGCTGTGACAGGGGGCTCAGATACGCAGTATTTT; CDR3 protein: CASSLAVTGGSDTQYF
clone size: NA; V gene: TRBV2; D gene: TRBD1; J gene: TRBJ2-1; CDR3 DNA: TGTGCCAGCATCCGAGACAGGGGCTCCTACAATGAGCAGTTCTTC; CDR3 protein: CASIRDRGSYNEQFF
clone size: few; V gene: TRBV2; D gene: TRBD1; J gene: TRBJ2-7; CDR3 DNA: TGTGCCAGCAGTGATTGGGACAGGGGAATTAACGAGCAGTACTTC; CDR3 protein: CASSDWDRGINEQYF
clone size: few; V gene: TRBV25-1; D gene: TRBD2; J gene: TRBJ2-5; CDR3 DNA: TGTGCCAGCAGAGGGACTAACCAAGAGACCCAGTACTTC; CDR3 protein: CASRGTNQETQYF
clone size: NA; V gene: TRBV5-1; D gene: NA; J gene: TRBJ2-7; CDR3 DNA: TGCGCCAGCAGCCCCTCACCGACAGTAACCTACGAGCAGTACTTC; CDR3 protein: CASSPSPTVTYEQYF
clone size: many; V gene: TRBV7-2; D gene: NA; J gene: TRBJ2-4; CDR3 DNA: TGTGCCAGCAGCTGGCAGGTAGCCAAAAACATTCAGTACTTC; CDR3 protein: CASSWQVAKNIQYF
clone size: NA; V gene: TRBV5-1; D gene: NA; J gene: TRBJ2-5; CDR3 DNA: TGCGCCAGCAGCTTGGCCGGGGAGCGGCAAGAGACCCAGTACTTC; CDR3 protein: CASSLAGERQETQYF
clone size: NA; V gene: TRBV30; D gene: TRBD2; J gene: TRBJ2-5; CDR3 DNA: TGTGCCTGGACGATCCTGGGGGGGAATGGAGAGACCCAGTACTTC; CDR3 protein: CAWTILGGNGETQYF
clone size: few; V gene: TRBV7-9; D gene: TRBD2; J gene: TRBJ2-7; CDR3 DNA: TGTGCCAGCAGCTCTCCCGGGGCTAGCGGTTACGAGCAGTACTTC; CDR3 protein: CASSSPGASGYEQYF